This TCR beta chain was sequenced during a study of T cells after yellow fever vaccination. CDR1 KGHSH and CDR2 LQKENI come from the germline V gene. The V and J ends lost 3 bases and 2 bases respectively, with 9 bases between them. The CDR3 has 14 amino acids. TCRdb called the 5' RACE reads again in MiXCR, with one record for every CDR3 protein. The data hold about 340,000 distinct CDR3 sequences, with roughly an eighth observed a single time. This clonotype has only a few counts. The chain has TRBV18 and TRBJ2-3; tentative D call: TRBD1 (6 bases). The sample was CD4+ T cells sorted from PBMCs, taken 15 days after the yellow fever booster vaccination. The TCR was taken from a young man who received the YFV17D yellow fever vaccine. DNA of the CDR3: TGTGCCAGCTCACCTCGGACAGACACAGATACGCAGTATTTT. Translating it yields CASSPRTDTDTQYF. Full variable domain (remainder filled in from reference TRBV18 and TRBJ2-3): NAGVMQNPRHLVRRRGQEARLRCSPMKGHSHVYWYRQLPEEGLKFMVYLQKENIIDESGMPKERFSAEFPKEGPSILRIQQVVRGDSAAYFCASSPRTDTDTQYFGPGTRLTVL.